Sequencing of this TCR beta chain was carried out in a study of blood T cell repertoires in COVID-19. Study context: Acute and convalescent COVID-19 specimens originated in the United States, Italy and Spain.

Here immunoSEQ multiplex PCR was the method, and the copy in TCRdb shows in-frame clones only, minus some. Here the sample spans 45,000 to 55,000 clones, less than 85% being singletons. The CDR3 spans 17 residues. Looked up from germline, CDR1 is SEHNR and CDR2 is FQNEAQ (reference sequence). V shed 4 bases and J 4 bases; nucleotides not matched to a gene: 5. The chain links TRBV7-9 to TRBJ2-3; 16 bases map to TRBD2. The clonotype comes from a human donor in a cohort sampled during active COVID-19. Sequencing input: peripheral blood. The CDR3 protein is CASSSGLAGGLSDTQYF. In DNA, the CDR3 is TGTGCCAGCAGCTCGGGACTAGCGGGGGGGCTGTCAGATACGCAGTATTTT.